These 7 T cell receptor beta chains were sequenced from one sample in a study of cytomegalovirus exposure and HLA in healthy donors. PCR amplification relied on 60 Vbeta primers (plus 13 Jbeta primers). TCRdb's copy holds only in-frame clones and misses some; the assay was immunoSEQ multiplex PCR. The sample contains about 130,000 clones, roughly 88% of which appear only once. Sequencing input: PBMCs. The source of these receptors is a boy younger than 18 in good health and CMV-seronegative.

As regards this clone: This sample includes further DNA sequences coding for the same CDR3. This chain joins TRBV7-9 and TRBJ1-5; 7 bases match TRBD1. V lost 3 bases, J lost 1 base, and 0 bases stayed unmatched. The CDR3 is 14 amino acids. The germline V gene has CDR1 SEHNR and CDR2 FQNEAQ (reference sequence). The CDR3 reads CASSLTGSNQPQHF. For the CDR3, the DNA is TGTGCCAGCAGCTTGACAGGGAGCAATCAGCCCCAGCATTTT.

The chain links TRBV4-1 to TRBJ2-3; 10 positions agree with TRBD1. This CDR3 region has 15 residues. The V segment lost 4 bases and the J segment 5 bases; nucleotides outside the gene matches: 6. Germline-derived CDR1 and CDR2 are MGHRA and YSYEKL. The CDR3 reads CASSPRDRGGDTQYF. CDR3 DNA sequence: TGCGCCAGCAGCCCAAGGGACAGGGGTGGAGATACGCAGTATTTT.

The chain has TRBV7-9 and TRBJ2-1; possible D gene TRBD1, 6 bases. The CDR3 length is 14 residues. The V gene lost 4 bases and the J gene lost 5 bases, with 12 bases spanning the gap. Looked up from germline, CDR1 is SEHNR and CDR2 is FQNEAQ (reference sequence). The DNA of the CDR3 is TGTGCCAGCAGCTCCACAGGGTCTAACAATGAGCAGTTCTTC. Translated, it gives CASSSTGSNNEQFF.

The chain links TRBV30 to TRBJ2-3; D ambiguous. The CDR3 extends over 10 amino acids. The germline CDR1 and CDR2 sequences are GTSNPN and SVGIG (reference sequence). Trimming pared 2 bases from V and 6 bases from J, leaving 3 bases between. CDR3 nucleotide sequence: TGTGCCTGGAGTCGGGATACGCAGTATTTT. Translated, it gives CAWSRDTQYF. Full variable domain (outside the CDR3, taken from reference TRBV30 and TRBJ2-3): SQTIHQWPATLVQPVGSPLSLECTVEGTSNPNLYWYRQAAGRGLQLLFYSVGIGQISSEVPQNLSASRPQDRQFILSSKKLLLSDSGFYLCAWSRDTQYFGPGTRLTVL.

This chain uses TRBV2 with TRBJ1-5, with D maybe TRBD1 (5 bases). CDR1 and CDR2 from the germline V gene are SNHLY and FYNNEI. V lost 7 bases, J lost 5 bases, and 15 bases lay in between. This CDR3 has 14 amino acids. The CDR3 reads CASKGLAVYQPQHF. CDR3 in DNA: TGTGCCAGCAAGGGACTGGCAGTTTATCAGCCCCAGCATTTT.

The rearrangement links TRBV7-2 to TRBJ2-3, with 10 nucleotides matching TRBD2. The CDR3 contains 16 residues. The V segment lost 1 base and the J segment 5 bases; nucleotides outside the gene matches: 6. Germline assignment: CDR1 SGHTA and CDR2 FQGNSA. CDR3 nucleotides: TGTGCCAGCAGCTTAGGGGCTAGCGGGGGAGTAGATACGCAGTATTTT. Its translation: CASSLGASGGVDTQYF.

The chain employs TRBV29-1 and TRBJ1-1, with 7 bases fitting TRBD1. From germline, CDR1 is SQVTM and CDR2 ANQGSEA. The CDR3 has 19 residues. The J segment lost 0 bases and the V segment lost 3 bases, leaving 19 bases of the junction unmatched. The CDR3 loop reads CSVERDNRDSKKMNTEAFF. DNA for the CDR3: TGCAGCGTTGAGAGGGATAACCGGGACAGCAAAAAGATGAACACTGAAGCTTTCTTT.